A single TCR beta chain is shown here with its context. It lacks a known antigen. A much larger clone sits a single nucleotide away, making a read error possible. Stable Graves' hyperthyroidism was defined as the absence of progression to ophthalmopathy over 18 months of follow-up. Hyperthyroidism patients were newly diagnosed, had a disease duration of under 2 months, and were aged 18 to 65 years. Exclusion was applied to patients with uncontrolled infections, other autoimmune diseases, pregnancy or lactation. Diagnoses were established on the basis of clinical symptoms, serum thyroxine and TRAb, thyroid ultrasound, and orbital computed tomography. PBMCs were isolated from 8 to 10 ml of fresh peripheral blood by Ficoll-Paque density gradient centrifugation. Trizol reagent was used to extract total RNA, and RNA quality was then checked on an Agilent 2100 Bioanalyzer. The data were taken from a study of T cells in Graves' hyperthyroidism and ophthalmopathy (dated by TCRdb to between 2019 and 2020). A note on the overall study: Peripheral blood was sampled at the time of initial diagnosis, prior to any treatment. A discovery cohort of about 96 patients, 43 with Graves' ophthalmopathy and 55 to 60 with stable Graves' hyperthyroidism, was used to find distinguishing TCR V-J signatures. Prospective prediction of ophthalmopathy was tested in an independent validation cohort of under 20 hyperthyroidism patients and approximately 17 patients who later progressed to ophthalmopathy. For training and testing, the roughly 97 patients in the discovery cohort were randomly divided in a 7:3 ratio. Thyroid tissue and blood T-cell repertoires from several Graves' hyperthyroidism patients were also compared in the study. After sampling, hyperthyroidism patients received methimazole starting at 30 mg daily, and ophthalmopathy patients received high-dose intravenous methylprednisolone. The paper reports TCR Vbeta CDR3 sequencing of about 140 peripheral blood samples: around 45 ophthalmopathy, over 70 hyperthyroidism and 17 progressor patients. What the study reported, not specific to this receptor: In validation, the model predicted progression to ophthalmopathy a median of about 6.8 months before onset, with around 70% sensitivity and 72.22% specificity. Sample size was not statistically predetermined, and blinding of investigators to group allocation was not performed. Ophthalmopathy was separated from stable hyperthyroidism by a 13 V-J signature model, with about 86% sensitivity and roughly 84% specificity obtained in cross-validation and 80%/75% obtained in testing. Most expanded thyroid clonotypes (frequency above 0.001) were also found in blood, which suggests that blood repertoires may mirror thyroid immune responses.

Trimming removed 0 bases from V and 7 bases from J; the gene matches leave 16 bases unexplained. CDR1 and CDR2, looked up from the germline V gene, are SGHRS and YFSETQ. Measured from the cysteine to the phenylalanine, the CDR3 is 20 residues long. Only CDR3 DNA is held: 60 bases, read in frame from base 1. The TCR beta CDR3 regions were amplified from the RNA transcripts. The first round of RT-PCR for the TCR CDR3 was performed with the HTBI primer set and the Qiagen OneStep RT-PCR kit. Libraries were constructed in a second round of multiplex PCR, after which size selection and purification were carried out. The libraries were sequenced on an Illumina HiSeq2000 using paired-end 100 bp reads. The paper's data handling went like this. Raw data were processed with SOAPnuke, discarding reads with adapters, uncalled bases, mean Phred below 15, or no exact constant-primer or identifier match. High-quality paired reads were merged using COPE v1.2.5, and each unique nucleotide sequence was defined as a clonotype. MiTCR v1.1 was used to align clonotypes to the IMGT TRBV, TRBD and TRBJ reference segments. Analysis was restricted to V-J combinations with a frequency above 0.0001, which covered about 99% of repertoires. A TCS score was defined as the ratio of F50 (clonal expansion) to E x V (chaos), with BLOSUM62-based TCRdist applied between CDR3 peptides within each V-J. Welch's t-statistics and random forest reduced 500 to 550 V-J features to some 14, which were used in a naive Bayes classifier (R e1071). TCRdb handled the public reads itself, with Q25 trimming in fastp and clone calling in MiXCR, and kept productive beta chains. A single entry per CDR3 protein holds the most common genes and DNA from its merged rows. Clone size and V and J calls follow TCRdb, not the original study. Counted in this sample were more than 350,000 distinct CDR3 sequences; approximately 15% of them appeared once. The top ten constitute 32% of the sample.

This receptor was identified in a woman in her 30s with Graves' hyperthyroidism. The sequence joins TRBV5-1 to TRBJ2-7; 16 bases in the middle match TRBD2. The specimen sequenced was blood. The CDR3 has the sequence CASSLVGPGLAGGSLREQYF. The DNA sequence is TGCGCCAGCAGCTTGGTAGGACCGGGACTAGCGGGAGGGAGTCTACGGGAGCAGTACTTC.